The clone carrying this TCR beta chain was picked up a small number of times. V lost 6 bases to trimming and J lost 8 bases; unmatched junction nucleotides: 4. This CDR3 is built from 12 residues. Germline loops: CDR1 MDHEN, CDR2 SYDVKM. The data originate from a study of T cells after yellow fever vaccination. The TCR cDNA carried a universal primer site and UMIs from 5'RACE template switching. One entry per CDR3 protein results from TCRdb running MiXCR on the 5' RACE reads. The profile shows approximately 550,000 distinct CDR3 sequences, roughly a fifth of them singletons. The receptor was derived from a man in his thirties or forties who received the YFV17D yellow fever vaccine. This rearrangement joins TRBV28 to TRBJ2-1; TRBD2 agrees at 7 bases. Sequences were derived from PBMCs, sampled 15 days after the yellow fever booster vaccination. For the CDR3, the DNA is TGTGCCAGCAGGCGGGAGACGGATGAGCAGTTCTTC. This gives the protein CASRRETDEQFF.